This T cell receptor beta chain was found in a study of monozygotic twins with inflammatory bowel disease. cDNA synthesis was performed in eight separate reactions for each sample. TCRalpha and TCRbeta cDNA underwent two nested PCRs of roughly 15 and 9 cycles. TCRdb re-analyzed the 5' RACE reads; it lists each CDR3 protein once, without DNA. With approximately 400,000 distinct CDR3 sequences in the sample, the ten largest clones hold 2% to 2.5%. Overall study findings and caveats: Some repertoire variability may stem from patients' differing immunosuppressive treatments.

For this clonotype: Its antigen remains unknown.

The CDR3 spans 15 residues. CDR1 is SGHAT, CDR2 FQNNGV, per germline. The sample was blood. The receptor's source is a human donor with ulcerative colitis or Crohn's disease, or a healthy co-twin of an affected twin (not recorded which). V usage is TRBV11-2 and J usage is TRBJ1-2. CDR3 region: CASTGGAGTRYGYTF.